Listed here are 16 T cell receptor beta chains from one sample, sequenced in a study of OX40 agonist ivuxolimab in advanced cancers. Clones were read by immunoSEQ multiplex PCR, and TCRdb kept only the in-frame ones, dropping some. Of roughly 30,000 clones listed, roughly nine tenths are singletons. The specimen was CD4+ or CD8+ T cells sorted from blood, collected in a trial of the OX40 agonist ivuxolimab. The receptors derive from an adult with an advanced solid tumor such as melanoma, head and neck, liver or kidney cancer.

J is TRBJ1-1 and V is TRBV6-6; 8 nucleotides agree with TRBD1. V shed 6 bases, J shed 1 base, and the junction held 7 bases outside the gene matches. CDR1 and CDR2 from the germline V gene are MNHNY and SVGAGI (reference sequence). The CDR3 is made up of 15 amino acids. CDR3 DNA sequence: TGTGCCAGCAGGGGAAGGGACAGGAGGAACACTGAAGCTTTCTTT. It codes for CASRGRDRRNTEAFF.

This chain connects TRBV28 to TRBJ1-4, with 11 nucleotides matching TRBD1. The CDR3 has 18 residues. Trimming cost V 5 bases and J 0 bases; bases outside gene matches: 8. The V gene's germline CDR1 is MDHEN and CDR2 SYDVKM. Here the CDR3 DNA reads TGTGCCAGCAGTCCCGGGACAGGGGGGTTTGCAACTAATGAAAAACTGTTTTTT. Amino acid sequence: CASSPGTGGFATNEKLFF. Using reference TRBV28 and TRBJ1-4 for the parts outside the CDR3, the full variable domain is DVKVTQSSRYLVKRTGEKVFLECVQDMDHENMFWYRQDPGLGLRLIYFSYDVKMKEKGDIPEGYSVSREKKERFSLILESASTNQTSMYLCASSPGTGGFATNEKLFFGSGTQLSVL.

This clone has just one count. The rearrangement links TRBV6-4 to TRBJ2-3; TRBD2 might be the D (6 bases). Germline V CDR1 and CDR2: MRHNA, SNTAGT. The CDR3 is 13 amino acids. V lost 4 bases to trimming and J lost 1 base, with 6 bases between them. The CDR3: CASSAGGTDTQYF. Here the CDR3 DNA reads TGTGCCAGCAGTGCGGGAGGCACAGATACGCAGTATTTT.

A single count supports this clone. The DNA of the CDR3 is TGCAGCGCCCAAACTAGCGCCTCCTCCTACGAGCAGTACTTC. Its translation is CSAQTSASSYEQYF. The V gene is TRBV29-1, the J gene TRBJ2-7, with 7 bases fitting TRBD2. V lost 7 bases and J lost 0; bases outside the gene matches: 9. This CDR3 region has 14 residues. The germline V gene encodes CDR1 SQVTM and CDR2 ANQGSEA.

The V call is TRBV27, the J call TRBJ1-1; a possible D gene is TRBD1 (6 bases). CDR3 length equals 13 residues. V was shortened by 8 bases and J by 4 bases, with 14 bases between the two germline ends. The germline gives CDR1 MNHEY, CDR2 SMNVEV (reference sequence). In DNA, the CDR3 is TGTGCCAGCCGTACAGGGCTGGGCACTGAAGCTTTCTTT. Translated: CASRTGLGTEAFF.

The V gene is TRBV19, the J gene TRBJ1-1; possible D gene TRBD1, 5 bases. CDR1 is LNHDA and CDR2 is SQIVND in the germline V gene (reference sequence). This CDR3 has 14 residues. V lost 5 bases, J lost 7 bases, and 17 bases lay in between. DNA of the CDR3: TGTGCCAGTAGTCTCCGGGACCGGGACGATGAAGCTTTCTTT. As protein: CASSLRDRDDEAFF.

The gene calls are TRBV6-1 and TRBJ2-7, with D hard to call. Trimming stripped 1 base from V and 2 bases from J, with 9 bases between. The CDR3 is 14 residues long. Germline V lookup: CDR1 MNHNS, CDR2 SASEGT. CDR3 DNA sequence: TGTGCCAGCAGTGAAGTGCCGGTCCCCTACGAGCAGTACTTC. It is translated as CASSEVPVPYEQYF.

The rearrangement links TRBV28 to TRBJ2-7; D remains unclear. The ends were cut back, 4 bases at V and 4 bases at J, with 11 bases in the middle. Per germline, CDR1 MDHEN and CDR2 SYDVKM. The CDR3 is 13 residues long. The CDR3 reads CASSSSRAYEQYF. Here the CDR3 DNA reads TGTGCCAGCAGTTCATCGAGAGCTTACGAGCAGTACTTC. Based on the CDR3 plus reference TRBV28 and TRBJ2-7, the full variable domain is DVKVTQSSRYLVKRTGEKVFLECVQDMDHENMFWYRQDPGLGLRLIYFSYDVKMKEKGDIPEGYSVSREKKERFSLILESASTNQTSMYLCASSSSRAYEQYFGPGTRLTVT.

V gene TRBV5-1 combines with J gene TRBJ2-3; TRBD1 aligns across 9 bases. The J segment lost 3 bases and the V segment lost 4 bases, leaving 9 bases of the junction unmatched. CDR3 length equals 16 residues. Germline V gives CDR1 SGHRS, CDR2 YFSETQ. DNA for the CDR3: TGCGCCAGCAGCCGATCACAGGGGGCGTTGACAGATACGCAGTATTTT. It encodes CASSRSQGALTDTQYF.

The CDR3 nucleotides read TGTGCCAGCAGCTTCTCGGTCTTTGGCCCTACCTACGAGCAGTACTTC. Translated, it gives CASSFSVFGPTYEQYF. This chain uses TRBV5-6 with TRBJ2-7, with D hard to call. CDR1 is SGHDT, CDR2 YYEEEE, per germline. V was clipped by 2 bases and J by 2 bases, with 17 bases between them. There are 16 residues in the CDR3.

This clone was recorded only once. The V and J genes are TRBV27 and TRBJ2-2, with D perhaps TRBD1 (5 bases). The germline V gene encodes CDR1 MNHEY and CDR2 SMNVEV (reference sequence). V dropped 6 bases and J dropped 6 bases, with 11 bases sitting between them. This CDR3 has 13 amino acids. CDR3 bases: TGTGCCAGCAGGGACAAGGAGCCCGGGGAGCTGTTTTTT. Protein: CASRDKEPGELFF.

V gene TRBV7-2 combines with J gene TRBJ2-7; TRBD2 aligns across 7 bases. From germline, CDR1 is SGHTA and CDR2 FQGNSA. V trimming: 5 bases; J trimming: 1 base; junction bases outside the gene matches: 8. There are 15 residues in the CDR3. CDR3 region: CASSLGGIRSYEQYF. The DNA for the CDR3 is TGTGCCAGCAGCCTGGGAGGGATCAGGTCCTACGAGCAGTACTTC.

This chain uses TRBV27 with TRBJ1-1; D uncertain. The length of the CDR3 is 15 residues. Between the trimmed V and J ends, which lost 6 bases and 1 base, there was a span of 15 bases. Germline values: CDR1 MNHEY, CDR2 SMNVEV (reference sequence). The CDR3 bases are TGTGCCAGCAGCCACCTACCAATTGGGAACACTGAAGCTTTCTTT. It specifies CASSHLPIGNTEAFF.

V and J are TRBV30 and TRBJ1-3; 7 positions agree with TRBD1. The V segment lost 2 bases and the J segment 2 bases; nucleotides outside the gene matches: 3. Germline CDR1 GTSNPN, CDR2 SVGIG (reference sequence). This CDR3 region has 14 residues. The CDR3: CAWSKQGTGNTIYF. The CDR3 nucleotides are TGTGCCTGGAGTAAACAGGGGACTGGAAACACCATATATTTT.

The chain uses TRBV9 and TRBJ2-3, with 7 bases fitting TRBD2. The trim removed 3 bases at V and 2 bases at J, leaving 9 bases unmatched. This CDR3 spans 16 amino acids. CDR1 SGDLS and CDR2 YYNGEE come from the germline V gene. The CDR3 here is CASSGSGGRNTDTQYF. As DNA, the CDR3 is TGTGCCAGCAGCGGCTCGGGGGGAAGGAACACAGATACGCAGTATTTT.

This chain connects TRBV5-6 to TRBJ2-1, with D perhaps TRBD1 (5 bases). Germline values: CDR1 SGHDT, CDR2 YYEEEE. Trimming removed 1 base at V and 8 bases at J, with 16 bases between. The CDR3 has 15 residues. CDR3 DNA: TGTGCCAGCAGCTTGCTTGTCGCAGGGTTCGATGAGCAGTTCTTC. Translated, it gives CASSLLVAGFDEQFF.